These 6 T cell receptor beta chains share one sample of origin, sequenced in a study of cytomegalovirus exposure and HLA in healthy donors. It was with 60 Vbeta and 13 Jbeta primers that the PCR ran. Produced via immunoSEQ multiplex PCR; TCRdb's table is partial and in-frame only. This table has 140,000 or so clones, about 75% appearing once. Sequenced: PBMCs. All receptors come from a woman aged 30 to 39 in good health and CMV-seronegative.

The chain employs TRBV2 and TRBJ2-7; unclear D gene. V was cut by 4 bases and J by 7 bases, with 11 bases left in between. This CDR3 has 12 amino acids. CDR1 is SNHLY and CDR2 is FYNNEI in the germline V gene. CDR3 DNA: TGTGCCAGCAGTGTGGCGGTGGAGGAGCAGTACGTC. Translation: CASSVAVEEQYV.

This clone was detected only a few times. This chain joins TRBV7-2 and TRBJ1-2; 10 bases are shared with TRBD1. The CDR3 is 14 amino acids. Germline-derived CDR1 and CDR2 are SGHTA and FQGNSA. Losses at the gene ends were 3 bases for V and 5 bases for J; bases not matched to a gene: 3. CDR3 coding DNA: TGTGCCAGCAGCTTCGGACAGGGGGAATATGGCTACACCTTC. Its protein product is CASSFGQGEYGYTF.

This sequence joins TRBV29-1 and TRBJ1-2; D uncertain. Per the germline V gene, CDR1 is SQVTM and CDR2 is ANQGSEA. Deletions cut 0 bases from V and 3 bases from J, with 5 bases between. There are 12 residues in the CDR3. Here the CDR3 DNA reads TGCAGCGTTGAAGACACGGACTATGGCTACACCTTC. Translation: CSVEDTDYGYTF.

V usage is TRBV19 and J usage is TRBJ2-1; the match to TRBD2 covers 11 bases. The trim removed 5 bases at V and 14 bases at J, leaving 20 bases unmatched. Germline V gene data show CDR1 as LNHDA and CDR2 as SQIVND (reference sequence). CDR3 length: 17 residues. The CDR3: CASSPVPSTSGAREEFF. The DNA for the CDR3 is TGTGCCAGTAGTCCCGTACCTTCGACTAGCGGGGCGCGGGAGGAGTTCTTC.

The V gene is TRBV6-5, the J gene TRBJ2-5; no clear D gene. Germline V gene data show CDR1 as MNHEY and CDR2 as SVGAGI. The CDR3 contains 13 residues. Trimming pared 5 bases from V and 1 base from J, leaving 8 bases between. CDR3 sequence reads: CASSLRVQETQYF. DNA of the CDR3: TGTGCCAGCAGTCTCCGGGTCCAAGAGACCCAGTACTTC.

The chain employs TRBV7-9 and TRBJ2-7; 9 bases are a match to TRBD1. Germline V lookup: CDR1 SEHNR, CDR2 FQNEAQ (reference sequence). V was pared by 3 bases and J by 6 bases, with 15 bases of the junction left unmatched. This CDR3 is 17 amino acids long. The CDR3 DNA is TGTGCCAGCAGCTTCACAGGGGGCCGGGACATACACCTCGAGCAGTACTTC. The encoded protein is CASSFTGGRDIHLEQYF.